This TCR beta chain was captured in a study of CD8 T cells in ankylosing spondylitis. In TCRdb, the 5' RACE reads were re-called with MiXCR into one record per CDR3 protein. The sample includes a few hundred thousand distinct CDR3 sequences, about 11% seen only once; the top ten take around 7%. The germline gives CDR1 KGHDR, CDR2 SFDVKD. CDR3 size: 12 residues. Trimming took 11 bases from V and 7 from J; bases not matched to a gene: 10. Regarding the study as a whole: Apparently characteristic of ankylosing spondylitis blood was a TCR beta motif (under ten highly homologous variants). Disease-associated clonotypes exhibited CD8+ identity and were relatively infrequent in peripheral blood. Prior literature has documented some motif variants in synovial fluid and blood from reactive arthritis. The authors reported significant enrichment of disease-linked clones in matched ankylosing spondylitis synovial fluid.

This clonotype was found many times. Its antigen is currently unknown. The sequenced material came from blood, either unsorted or a sorted T cell fraction (not recorded which). The clonotype comes from a male donor with ankylosing spondylitis or in good health (not recorded which). The chain combines TRBV24-1 with TRBJ2-7; the match to TRBD1 covers 7 bases. This CDR3 reads CARTDRAWEQYF. The CDR3, as DNA: TGTGCCAGGACCGACAGGGCCTGGGAGCAGTACTTC.